Each of the 25 T cell receptor beta chains below was sequenced from the same sample in a study of blood T cell repertoires in COVID-19. The data were produced by immunoSEQ multiplex PCR, yet TCRdb's version contains in-frame clones alone and is incomplete. The sample records roughly 380,000 clones, approximately 77% being singletons. The sequenced sample consisted of peripheral blood. The receptors come from a human donor with acute or convalescent COVID-19. The donor label of this sample is uncertain.

The chain carries TRBV29-1 and TRBJ1-2; 10 nucleotides agree with TRBD1. CDR1 and CDR2 (germline): SQVTM, ANQGSEA. V gave up 4 bases and J gave up 7 bases; unmatched junction bases: 6. CDR3 length equals 13 residues. This CDR3 is CSVGRQGAIGYTF. The CDR3 DNA sequence: TGCAGCGTTGGGAGACAGGGGGCTATTGGCTACACCTTC.

Worth noting for this clone: A read error may produce the germline difference seen at one junction end. CDR3 loop: CAISAGTSIDTQYF. CDR3 nucleotides: TGTGCCATCAGTGCAGGGACTAGCATAGATACGCAGTATTTT. The chain employs TRBV10-3 and TRBJ2-3, with 9 bases lining up with TRBD2. The germline gives CDR1 ENHRY, CDR2 SYGVKD. This CDR3 comprises 14 residues.

The J gene is TRBJ2-1, the V gene TRBV29-1, with TRBD2 matching over 13 bases. This CDR3 spans 16 amino acids. Trimming cost V 6 bases and J 10 bases; bases outside gene matches: 15. Germline V lookup: CDR1 SQVTM, CDR2 ANQGSEA. The CDR3 protein is CSVMGGTSGETREQFF. For the CDR3, the DNA is TGCAGCGTCATGGGAGGGACTAGCGGGGAAACGAGGGAGCAGTTCTTC.

The rearrangement joins TRBV7-9 to TRBJ2-7; 10 bases line up with TRBD2. Germline V lookup: CDR1 SEHNR, CDR2 FQNEAQ (reference sequence). There are 14 residues in the CDR3. V was pared by 4 bases and J by 7 bases, with 7 bases of the junction left unmatched. CDR3 DNA sequence: TGTGCCAGCAGCTCCAGCGGGAGGGCTGAAGAGCAGTACTTC. It yields the protein CASSSSGRAEEQYF.

The rearrangement links TRBV5-1 to TRBJ1-5; unclear D gene. Per germline, CDR1 SGHRS and CDR2 YFSETQ. V dropped 1 base and J dropped 5 bases, with 10 bases sitting between them. The CDR3 length is 14 residues. CDR3: CASSLSGPDQPQHF. The DNA for the CDR3 is TGCGCCAGCAGCTTGTCAGGCCCGGATCAGCCCCAGCATTTT. Supplemented by reference TRBV5-1 and TRBJ1-5, the full variable domain reads KAGVTQTPRYLIKTRGQQVTLSCSPISGHRSVSWYQQTPGQGLQFLFEYFSETQRNKGNFPGRFSGRQFSNSRSEMNVSTLELGDSALYLCASSLSGPDQPQHFGDGTRLSIL.

This sequence joins TRBV5-1 and TRBJ2-5, with 7 nucleotides matching TRBD2. This CDR3 region has 16 residues. Germline CDR1 reads SGHRS; CDR2 reads YFSETQ. The J segment lost 4 bases and the V segment lost 2 bases, leaving 11 bases of the junction unmatched. The CDR3 bases are TGCGCCAGCAGCTTAGGCTTAGGCGGGGGAGCAGAGACCCAGTACTTC. It encodes CASSLGLGGGAETQYF.

This clone has more than one count but fewer than ten. The V gene is TRBV24-1, the J gene TRBJ1-2; tentatively, D is TRBD1 (5 bases). CDR3 length: 14 residues. Deletions cut 8 bases from V and 6 bases from J, with 18 bases between. The germline gives CDR1 KGHDR, CDR2 SFDVKD. The chain's CDR3 is CATNSQGTGHGYTF. The CDR3 coding sequence is TGTGCCACCAATTCCCAGGGCACTGGTCATGGCTACACCTTC.

This chain links TRBV2 with TRBJ2-1; 7 bases map to TRBD2. The junction had 6 bases not matched to a gene; V was cut back by 10 bases and J by 0 bases. CDR1 SNHLY and CDR2 FYNNEI come from the germline V gene. This CDR3 is 14 amino acids long. In DNA form, the CDR3 reads TGTGCCACCTCCAGGGAGGGCTCCTACAATGAGCAGTTCTTC. Its protein is CATSREGSYNEQFF. The full variable domain, with the rest looked up from reference TRBV2 and TRBJ2-1, is EPEVTQTPSHQVTQMGQEVILRCVPISNHLYFYWYRQILGQKVEFLVSFYNNEISEKSEIFDDQFSVERPDGSNFTLKIRSTKLEDSAMYFCATSREGSYNEQFFGPGTRLTVL.

This clone was counted only a few times. For the CDR3, the DNA is TGTGCCAGCAGCTTAGTCCCGGGAAACACCGGGGAGCTGTTTTTT. It is translated as CASSLVPGNTGELFF. The chain is built from TRBV11-2 and TRBJ2-2; D possibly corresponds to TRBD2 (5 bases). V was cut by 1 base and J by 2 bases, with 8 bases left in between. The CDR3 length is 15 residues. The germline gives CDR1 SGHAT, CDR2 FQNNGV.

The CDR3 coding sequence is TGTGCCAGCAGTGTGCCATTACAGGGGTTAGGTGAGCAGTTCTTC. Residues: CASSVPLQGLGEQFF. V usage is TRBV28 and J usage is TRBJ2-1, with 7 bases identical to TRBD1. There are 15 residues in the CDR3. Germline V gives CDR1 MDHEN, CDR2 SYDVKM. The V and J ends lost 5 bases and 9 bases, in that order; junction bases with no gene match: 13.

With regard to this clone: The junction does not match germline at one end; this may be a read error. The gene calls are TRBV5-6 and TRBJ1-1; D gene ambiguous. CDR3 length equals 12 residues. Germline CDR1 is SGHDT and CDR2 is YYEEEE. Here the CDR3 reads CASSLIPRKEVF. The CDR3 DNA reads TGTGCCAGCAGCTTGATTCCAAGGAAGGAGGTCTTT.

This clone appeared once. Other DNA sequences from this sample encode an identical CDR3 as well. The J gene is TRBJ1-6, the V gene TRBV7-9; 7 bases match TRBD1. The germline V gene has CDR1 SEHNR and CDR2 FQNEAQ (reference sequence). V lost 5 bases and J lost 10; bases outside the gene matches: 5. This CDR3 is 13 amino acids long. This chain's CDR3 is CASSLTGDSPLHF. CDR3 DNA: TGTGCCAGCAGCCTAACAGGGGACTCACCCCTCCACTTT.

The chain employs TRBV10-3 and TRBJ1-2; D is unclear. Trimming took 8 bases from V and 1 from J, leaving 11 bases between them. The CDR3 extends over 13 amino acids. CDR1 and CDR2 from the germline V gene are ENHRY and SYGVKD. This CDR3 reads CAISAQDNYGYTF. In nucleotides, the CDR3 is TGTGCCATCTCCGCGCAGGATAACTATGGCTACACCTTC.

The chain uses TRBV18 and TRBJ2-3; the D is unclear. The CDR3 extends over 17 amino acids. V was pared by 3 bases and J by 0 bases, with 16 bases between. Germline V gene data show CDR1 as KGHSH and CDR2 as LQKENI. CDR3 DNA sequence: TGTGCCAGCTCACCTCTGGTGTTCGACTCTAGCACAGATACGCAGTATTTT. Protein product: CASSPLVFDSSTDTQYF.

This clone was seen a single time. The chain joins TRBV24-1 to TRBJ2-1; TRBD2 might be the D (6 bases). V was trimmed by 3 bases and J by 0 bases, leaving 11 bases between them. Germline CDR1 is KGHDR and CDR2 is SFDVKD. CDR3 length: 16 amino acids. The CDR3 is CATSDRAGSSYNEQFF. The CDR3 bases are TGTGCCACCAGTGATCGGGCGGGGAGCTCCTACAATGAGCAGTTCTTC.

V gene TRBV5-1 combines with J gene TRBJ1-1; weak D call: TRBD1 (6 bases). The length of the CDR3 is 15 residues. Trimming removed 4 bases from V and 5 bases from J, with 18 bases in between. Germline CDR1 and CDR2: SGHRS and YFSETQ. The CDR3, as DNA: TGCGCCAGCAGCCCGTATACAGGGCTGGGGACTGAAGCTTTCTTT. It specifies CASSPYTGLGTEAFF.

CDR3 nucleotides: TGTGCCAGCAGCTTCACGCAGGGTCGATCCACTGAAGCTTTCTTT. Amino acid sequence: CASSFTQGRSTEAFF. The chain employs TRBV5-8 and TRBJ1-1; maybe TRBD1 (5 bases). Germline CDR1 reads SGHTS; CDR2 reads YDEGEE. Trimming took off 2 bases at V and 4 bases at J, with 15 bases between the two ends. The CDR3 is 15 residues long.

This clone is a singleton in its sample. The chain is built from TRBV28 and TRBJ1-2; 8 nucleotides agree with TRBD1. With 6 bases clipped from V and 7 bases from J, the junction kept 7 bases outside the gene matches. The CDR3 is 13 residues long. Germline CDR1 MDHEN, CDR2 SYDVKM. The CDR3 region is CASSFQGASGYTF. The DNA of the CDR3 is TGTGCCAGCAGCTTCCAGGGGGCGAGTGGCTACACCTTC.

This chain links TRBV5-1 with TRBJ1-3, with TRBD1 as a possible D gene (6 bases). Looked up from germline, CDR1 is SGHRS and CDR2 is YFSETQ. V lost 5 bases, J lost 4 bases, and 13 bases lay in between. CDR3 size: 14 residues. CDR3 nucleotide sequence: TGCGCCAGCAGTCAACCCGGGACAGGAAACACCATATATTTT. It translates to CASSQPGTGNTIYF.

The chain recombines TRBV6-1 with TRBJ1-1, with a tentative D call TRBD1 (6 bases). V shed 8 bases and J shed 4 bases, with 14 bases lying between them. Germline assignment: CDR1 MNHNS and CDR2 SASEGT. This CDR3 has 13 residues. CDR3 sequence (DNA): TGTGCCAGCTGCAGGGGCGAAGGCACTGAAGCTTTCTTT. It is translated as CASCRGEGTEAFF.

The chain couples TRBV6-1 to TRBJ2-7; D not certain. In germline, CDR1 is MNHNS, CDR2 SASEGT. This CDR3 contains 12 residues. Trimming removed 2 bases from V and 0 bases from J, with 2 bases in between. CDR3 region: CASSELSYEQYF. In nucleotides, the CDR3 is TGTGCCAGCAGTGAACTCTCCTACGAGCAGTACTTC.

This chain uses TRBV10-3 with TRBJ2-1, with TRBD2 matching 9 bases. V lost 10 bases to trimming and J lost 3 bases; unmatched junction nucleotides: 16. Germline V gene data show CDR1 as ENHRY and CDR2 as SYGVKD. The CDR3 loop spans 17 amino acids. The CDR3 loop reads CATHTRETSGSYNEQFF. DNA of the CDR3: TGTGCCACCCACACCAGGGAGACTAGCGGTAGCTACAATGAGCAGTTCTTC.

This clone has just a few counts. V is TRBV6-4 and J is TRBJ2-1, with D possibly matching TRBD2 (7 bases). V was cut by 0 bases and J by 7 bases, with 16 bases left in between. Germline CDR1 is MRHNA and CDR2 is SNTAGT. There are 16 residues in the CDR3. CDR3 sequence reads: CASSDSGGAPVNEQFF. The CDR3 DNA reads TGTGCCAGCAGTGACTCGGGGGGGGCCCCCGTGAATGAGCAGTTCTTC.

This sequence joins TRBV6-5 and TRBJ1-5; possible D gene TRBD1, 6 bases. There are 15 residues in the CDR3. CDR1 is MNHEY and CDR2 is SVGAGI in the germline V gene. V was shortened by 5 bases and J by 9 bases, with 20 bases between the two germline ends. CDR3 protein: CASSRTQGLQGPQHF. As DNA, the CDR3 is TGTGCCAGCAGTCGAACCCAGGGCCTACAGGGGCCCCAGCATTTT.

This clone was counted a few times. The CDR3 DNA sequence: TGTGCCTGGAGTCCCTGGACATCGTCAAACACCATATATTTT. It yields the protein CAWSPWTSSNTIYF. The gene calls are TRBV30 and TRBJ1-3; TRBD1 is a possible D gene (5 bases). V lost 2 bases and J lost 6, with 14 bases in between. Germline CDR1 is GTSNPN and CDR2 is SVGIG (reference sequence). The CDR3 length is 14 residues.